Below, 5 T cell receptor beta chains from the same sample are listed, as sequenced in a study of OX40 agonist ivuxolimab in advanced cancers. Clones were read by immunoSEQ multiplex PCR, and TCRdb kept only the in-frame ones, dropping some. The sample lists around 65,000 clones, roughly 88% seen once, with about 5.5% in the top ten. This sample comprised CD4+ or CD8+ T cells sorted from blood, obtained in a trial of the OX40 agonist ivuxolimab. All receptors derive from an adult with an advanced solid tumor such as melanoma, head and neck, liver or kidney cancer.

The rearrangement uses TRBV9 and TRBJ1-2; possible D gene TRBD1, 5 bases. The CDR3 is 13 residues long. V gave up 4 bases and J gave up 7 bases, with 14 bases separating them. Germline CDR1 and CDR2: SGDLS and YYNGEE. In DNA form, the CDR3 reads TGTGCCAGCAGCTCGGGGCAGGGACTTGGCTACACCTTC. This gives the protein CASSSGQGLGYTF.

The CDR3 spells CASSANYGSYEQYF. The CDR3 region has the DNA TGTGCCAGCAGCGCGAACTACGGCTCCTACGAGCAGTACTTC. The genes are TRBV7-3 and TRBJ2-7; D unclear. The CDR3 is 14 residues long. V lost 5 bases, J lost 0 bases, and 11 bases lay in between. Germline CDR1 reads SGHTA; CDR2 reads FQGTGA.

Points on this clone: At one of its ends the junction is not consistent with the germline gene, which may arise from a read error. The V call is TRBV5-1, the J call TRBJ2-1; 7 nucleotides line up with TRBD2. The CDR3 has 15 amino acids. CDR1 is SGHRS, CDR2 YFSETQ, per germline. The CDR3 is CASTLGLAAYNEQFF. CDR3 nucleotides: TGCGCCAGCACCTTGGGGCTAGCGGCCTACAATGAGCAGTTCTTC.

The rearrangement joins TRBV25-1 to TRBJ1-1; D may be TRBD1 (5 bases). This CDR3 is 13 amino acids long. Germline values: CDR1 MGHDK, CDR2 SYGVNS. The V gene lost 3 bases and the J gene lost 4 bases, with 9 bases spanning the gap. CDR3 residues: CASSDPGGTEAFF. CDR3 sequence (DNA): TGTGCCAGCAGTGATCCCGGGGGCACTGAAGCTTTCTTT.

CDR3: CASRRQGVNEQFF. CDR3 DNA sequence: TGTGCCAGCCGACGACAGGGGGTCAATGAGCAGTTCTTC. V is TRBV19 and J is TRBJ2-1; TRBD1 agrees at 9 bases. This CDR3 contains 13 residues. CDR1 is LNHDA, CDR2 SQIVND, per germline (reference sequence). V shed 9 bases, J shed 6 bases, and the junction held 6 bases outside the gene matches.